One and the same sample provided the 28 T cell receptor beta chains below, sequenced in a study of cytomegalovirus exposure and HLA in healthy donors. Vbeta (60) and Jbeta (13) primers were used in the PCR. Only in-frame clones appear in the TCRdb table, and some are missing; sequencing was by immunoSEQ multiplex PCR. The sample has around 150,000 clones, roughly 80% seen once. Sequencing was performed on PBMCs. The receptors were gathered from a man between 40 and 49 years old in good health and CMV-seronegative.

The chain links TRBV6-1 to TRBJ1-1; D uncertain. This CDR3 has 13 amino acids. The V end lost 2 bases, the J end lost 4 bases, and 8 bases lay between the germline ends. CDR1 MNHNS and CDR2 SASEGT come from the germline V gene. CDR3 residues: CASSESEGTEAFF. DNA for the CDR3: TGTGCCAGCAGTGAATCGGAGGGCACTGAAGCTTTCTTT.

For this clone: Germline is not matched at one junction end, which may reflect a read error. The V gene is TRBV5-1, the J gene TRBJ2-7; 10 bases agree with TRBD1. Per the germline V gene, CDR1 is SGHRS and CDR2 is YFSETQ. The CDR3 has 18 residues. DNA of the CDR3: TGCGCCAGCAGTCCTACACCGGGACAGGGGCACGTCTCCTACGGGCAGTACTTC. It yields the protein CASSPTPGQGHVSYGQYF.

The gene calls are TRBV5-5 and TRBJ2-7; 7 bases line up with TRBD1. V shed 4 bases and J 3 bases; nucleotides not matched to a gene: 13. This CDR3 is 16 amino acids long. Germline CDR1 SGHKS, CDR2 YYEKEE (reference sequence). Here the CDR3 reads CASSPHNRGTYYEQYF. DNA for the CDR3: TGTGCCAGCAGCCCCCACAACAGGGGCACCTACTACGAGCAGTACTTC.

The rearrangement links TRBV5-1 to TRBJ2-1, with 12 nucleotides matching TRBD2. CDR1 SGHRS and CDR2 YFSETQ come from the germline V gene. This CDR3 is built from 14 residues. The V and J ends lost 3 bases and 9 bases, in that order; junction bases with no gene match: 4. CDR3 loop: CASSSSGGALEQFF. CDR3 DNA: TGCGCCAGCAGCTCTAGCGGGGGGGCCCTTGAGCAGTTCTTC.

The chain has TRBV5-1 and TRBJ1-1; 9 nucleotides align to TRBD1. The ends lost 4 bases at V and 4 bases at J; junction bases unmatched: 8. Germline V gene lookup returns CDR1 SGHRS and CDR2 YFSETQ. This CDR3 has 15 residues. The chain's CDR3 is CASSDPGQGGTEAFF. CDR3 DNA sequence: TGCGCCAGCAGCGACCCGGGACAGGGTGGCACTGAAGCTTTCTTT.

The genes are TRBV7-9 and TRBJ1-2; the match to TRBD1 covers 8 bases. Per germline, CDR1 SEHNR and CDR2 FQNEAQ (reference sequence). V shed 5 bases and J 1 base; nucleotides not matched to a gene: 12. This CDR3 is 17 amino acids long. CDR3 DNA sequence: TGTGCCAGCAGCCTTCGAGCGACAGGGGATGGTAACTATGGCTACACCTTC. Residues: CASSLRATGDGNYGYTF.

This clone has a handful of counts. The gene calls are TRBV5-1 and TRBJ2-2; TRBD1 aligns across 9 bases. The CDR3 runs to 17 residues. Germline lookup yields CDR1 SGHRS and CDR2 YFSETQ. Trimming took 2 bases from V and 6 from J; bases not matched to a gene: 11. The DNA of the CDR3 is TGCGCCAGCAGCTTTCTACGGGACAGGGAGGCCGCCGGGGAGCTGTTTTTT. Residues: CASSFLRDREAAGELFF.

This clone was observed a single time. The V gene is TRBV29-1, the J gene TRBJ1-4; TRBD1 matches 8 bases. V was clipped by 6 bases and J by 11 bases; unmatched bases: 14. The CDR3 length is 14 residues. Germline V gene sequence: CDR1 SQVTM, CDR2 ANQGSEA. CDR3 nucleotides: TGCAGCGTCACGTCGACAGGGGCCTTTGAGAAACTGTTTTTT. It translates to CSVTSTGAFEKLFF.

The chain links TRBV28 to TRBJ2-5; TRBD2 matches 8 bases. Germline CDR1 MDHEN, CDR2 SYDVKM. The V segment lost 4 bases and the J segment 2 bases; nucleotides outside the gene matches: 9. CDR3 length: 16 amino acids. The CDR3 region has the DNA TGTGCCAGCAGTTCGGGGGGGGCTGGGAGGCAAGAGACCCAGTACTTC. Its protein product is CASSSGGAGRQETQYF.

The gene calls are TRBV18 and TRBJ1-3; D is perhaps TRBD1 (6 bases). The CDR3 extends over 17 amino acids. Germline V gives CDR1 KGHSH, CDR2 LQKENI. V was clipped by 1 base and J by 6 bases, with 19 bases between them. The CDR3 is CASSPRGTRVNLNTIYF. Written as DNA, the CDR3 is TGTGCCAGCTCACCACGAGGGACACGAGTTAACCTAAACACCATATATTTT.

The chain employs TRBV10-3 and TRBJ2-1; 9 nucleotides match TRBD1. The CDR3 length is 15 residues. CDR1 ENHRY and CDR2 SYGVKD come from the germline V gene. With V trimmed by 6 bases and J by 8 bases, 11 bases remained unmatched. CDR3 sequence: CAIREGQGLGDEQFF. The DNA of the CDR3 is TGTGCCATCAGGGAAGGACAGGGGTTGGGCGATGAGCAGTTCTTC.

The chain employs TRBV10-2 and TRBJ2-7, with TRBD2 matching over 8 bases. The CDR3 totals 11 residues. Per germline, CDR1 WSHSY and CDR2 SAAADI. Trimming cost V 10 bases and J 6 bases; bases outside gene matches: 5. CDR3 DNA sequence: TGCGCCACCCGGGGGGGTGGCGAGCAGTACTTC. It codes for CATRGGGEQYF.

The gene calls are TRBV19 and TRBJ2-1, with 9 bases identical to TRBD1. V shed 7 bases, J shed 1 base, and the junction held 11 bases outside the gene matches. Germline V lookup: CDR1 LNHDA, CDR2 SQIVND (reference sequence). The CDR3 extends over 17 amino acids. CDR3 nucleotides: TGTGCCAGTACCGACACCGGGACAGGGTCTTCCTACAATGAGCAGTTCTTC. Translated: CASTDTGTGSSYNEQFF.

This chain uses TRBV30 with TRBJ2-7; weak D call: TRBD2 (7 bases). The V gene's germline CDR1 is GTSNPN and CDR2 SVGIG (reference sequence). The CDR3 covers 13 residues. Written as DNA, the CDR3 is TGTGCACTGGGGGGGGGCGCTCCCTACGAGCAGTACTTC. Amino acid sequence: CALGGGAPYEQYF.

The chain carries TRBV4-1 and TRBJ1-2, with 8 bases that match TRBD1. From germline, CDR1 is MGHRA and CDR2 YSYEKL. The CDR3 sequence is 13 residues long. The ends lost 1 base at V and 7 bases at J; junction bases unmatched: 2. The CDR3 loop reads CASSQATGGGYTF. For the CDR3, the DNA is TGCGCCAGCAGCCAAGCCACAGGGGGTGGCTACACCTTC.

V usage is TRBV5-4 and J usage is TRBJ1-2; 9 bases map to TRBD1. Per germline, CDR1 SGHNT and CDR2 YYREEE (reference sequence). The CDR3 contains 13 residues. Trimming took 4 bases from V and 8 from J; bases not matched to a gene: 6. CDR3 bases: TGTGCCAGCAGCCAAGGGACAGGGCCGGGCTACACCTTC. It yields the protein CASSQGTGPGYTF.

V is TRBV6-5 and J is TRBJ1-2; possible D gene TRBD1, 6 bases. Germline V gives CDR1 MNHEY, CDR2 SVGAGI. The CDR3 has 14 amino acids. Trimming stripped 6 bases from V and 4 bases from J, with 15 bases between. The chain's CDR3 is CASSSGAPGYGYTF. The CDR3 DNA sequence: TGTGCCAGCAGCTCAGGGGCTCCAGGCTATGGCTACACCTTC.

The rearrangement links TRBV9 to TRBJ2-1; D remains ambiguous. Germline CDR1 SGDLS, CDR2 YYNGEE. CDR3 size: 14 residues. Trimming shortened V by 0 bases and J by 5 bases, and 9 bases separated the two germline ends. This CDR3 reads CASSVVGRDNEQFF. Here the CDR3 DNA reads TGTGCCAGCAGCGTAGTTGGCCGGGACAATGAGCAGTTCTTC.

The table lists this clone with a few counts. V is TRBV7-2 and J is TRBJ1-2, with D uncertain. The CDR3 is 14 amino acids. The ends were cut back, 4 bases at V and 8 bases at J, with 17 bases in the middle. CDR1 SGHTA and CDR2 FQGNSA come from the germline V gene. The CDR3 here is CASSYRDTANGYTF. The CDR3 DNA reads TGTGCCAGCAGCTATCGAGACACGGCTAACGGCTACACCTTC.

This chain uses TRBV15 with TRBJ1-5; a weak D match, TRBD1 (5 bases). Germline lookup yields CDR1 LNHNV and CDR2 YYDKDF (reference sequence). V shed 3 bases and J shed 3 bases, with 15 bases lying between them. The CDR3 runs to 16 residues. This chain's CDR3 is CATSSGRTDNNQPQHF. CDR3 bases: TGTGCCACCAGCAGTGGCCGGACGGACAACAATCAGCCCCAGCATTTT.

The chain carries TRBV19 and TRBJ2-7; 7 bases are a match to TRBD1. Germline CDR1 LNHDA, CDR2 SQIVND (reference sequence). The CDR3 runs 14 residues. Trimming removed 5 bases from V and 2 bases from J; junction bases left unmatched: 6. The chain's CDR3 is CASSLTGTAYEQYF. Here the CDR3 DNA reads TGTGCCAGTAGTTTGACCGGGACAGCCTACGAGCAGTACTTC.

CDR3 nucleotide sequence: TGTGCCAGCAGCCAAGATTGGCTCCTGTTCGGGGGTACGCAGTATTTT. Amino acid sequence: CASSQDWLLFGGTQYF. The chain employs TRBV4-2 and TRBJ2-3, with D maybe TRBD2 (6 bases). V was clipped by 0 bases and J by 8 bases, with 18 bases between them. Germline CDR1 is LGHNA and CDR2 is YNFKEQ. The CDR3 consists of 16 residues.

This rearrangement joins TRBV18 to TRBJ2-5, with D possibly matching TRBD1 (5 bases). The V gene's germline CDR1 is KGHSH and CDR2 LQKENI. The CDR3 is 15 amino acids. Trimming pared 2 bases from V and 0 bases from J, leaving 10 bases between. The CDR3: CASSPYAGYQETQYF. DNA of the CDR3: TGTGCCAGCTCACCATATGCAGGGTACCAAGAGACCCAGTACTTC.

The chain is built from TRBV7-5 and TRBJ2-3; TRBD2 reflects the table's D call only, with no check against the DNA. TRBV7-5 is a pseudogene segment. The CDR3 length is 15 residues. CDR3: CARFPGTSLTDTQYF. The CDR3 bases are TGTGCCAGATTCCCGGGGACTAGCCTCACAGATACGCAGTATTTT.

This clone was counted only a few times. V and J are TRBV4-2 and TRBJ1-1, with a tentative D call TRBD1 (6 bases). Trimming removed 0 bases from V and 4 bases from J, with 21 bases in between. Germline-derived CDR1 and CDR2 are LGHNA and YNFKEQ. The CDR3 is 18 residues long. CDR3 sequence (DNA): TGTGCCAGCAGCCAAGATAGGTCAGGGATTGGGGGGGCCACTGAAGCTTTCTTT. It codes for CASSQDRSGIGGATEAFF.

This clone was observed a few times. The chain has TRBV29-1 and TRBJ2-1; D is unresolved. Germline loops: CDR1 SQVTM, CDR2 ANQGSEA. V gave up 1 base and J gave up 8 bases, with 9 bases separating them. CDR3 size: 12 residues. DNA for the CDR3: TGCAGCGTTGAAGGAGAGCCGTATGAGCAGTTCTTC. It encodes CSVEGEPYEQFF.

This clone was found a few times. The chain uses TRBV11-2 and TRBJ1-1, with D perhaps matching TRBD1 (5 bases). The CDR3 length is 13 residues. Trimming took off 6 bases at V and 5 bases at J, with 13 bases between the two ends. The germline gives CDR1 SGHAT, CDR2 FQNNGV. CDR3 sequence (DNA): TGTGCCAGCAGAACGGGACTTCTGACTGAAGCTTTCTTT. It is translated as CASRTGLLTEAFF.

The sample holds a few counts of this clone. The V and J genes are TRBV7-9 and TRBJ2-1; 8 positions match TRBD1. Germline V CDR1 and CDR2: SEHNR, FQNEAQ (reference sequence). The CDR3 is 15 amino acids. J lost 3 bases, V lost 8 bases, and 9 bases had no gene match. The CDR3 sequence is CASGQGFSVYNEQFF. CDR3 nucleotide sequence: TGTGCCAGCGGACAGGGATTCTCGGTCTACAATGAGCAGTTCTTC.